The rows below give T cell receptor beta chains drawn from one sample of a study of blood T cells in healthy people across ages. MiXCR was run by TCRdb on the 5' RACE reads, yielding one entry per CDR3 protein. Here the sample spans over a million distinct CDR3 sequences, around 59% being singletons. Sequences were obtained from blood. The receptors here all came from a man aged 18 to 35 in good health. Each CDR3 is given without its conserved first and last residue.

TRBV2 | ASSEAGTSVETQY
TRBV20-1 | SASVPGQGNHEQY
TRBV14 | ASSPYIDGKQF
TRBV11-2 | ASSFSVRRNTEAF
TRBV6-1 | ASPRGFSTDTQY
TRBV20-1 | SARDLATREQF
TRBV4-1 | ASSQWPRERNTEAF
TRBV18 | ASSPPMGQGGTQY
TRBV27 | ASCASLPGQGYEQY
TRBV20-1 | SARGRERAFTDTQY
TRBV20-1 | SERGPREDYGYT
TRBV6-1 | ASSEGQGTSYEQY
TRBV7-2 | ASSIDRGGQPQH
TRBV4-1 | ASSPPGRTIYEQY
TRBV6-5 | ASSYSTDLPSPLH
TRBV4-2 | ASSQDQAIVNYGYT
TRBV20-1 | SAPGTGTIPNDIQY
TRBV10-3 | AIGVGFTSAEQY
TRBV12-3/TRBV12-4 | ASSPHYTDTQY
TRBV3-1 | ASSHNRDLADTQY
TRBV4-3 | ASSQDNPGTYQETQY
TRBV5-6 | ASSFDSSWYGYT
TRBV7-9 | ASSLAFALGTPGYEQY
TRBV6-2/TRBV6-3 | ASSPLDRRYYGYT
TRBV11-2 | ASSFGGSGANVLT
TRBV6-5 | ASSYSVPPPNYGYT
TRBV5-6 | ASSVRREPIENEQF
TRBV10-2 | ASNPGGGNQPQH
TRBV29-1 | SALGRTGRRSTQY
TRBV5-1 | ASSSGLKPDTQY
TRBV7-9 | ASSLGADYT
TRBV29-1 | SVEAPSGRQTEQF
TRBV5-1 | ASSGEEPEAF
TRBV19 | ASSTKTSQETQY
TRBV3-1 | ASSQESLAGGSTDTQY
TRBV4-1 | ASSQERLGIGNQPQH
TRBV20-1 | SARVAFGDEKLF
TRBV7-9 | ASSYWTSPGANVLT
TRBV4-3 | ASSQDPSGGASEQF
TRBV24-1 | ATSDTAQGNQPQH
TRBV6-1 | ASSESRDYNYEQY
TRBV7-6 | ASSLGTKNNEQF
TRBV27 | ASSSPMTSGVRRTQY
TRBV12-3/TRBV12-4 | ASSLWEGREQY
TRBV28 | ASGKGDSYEQY
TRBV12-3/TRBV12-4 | ASSLAMGQSGYT
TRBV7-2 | ASSPTIRKGETQY
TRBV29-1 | SVPESYNEQF
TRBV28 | ASSLRGFGDEQY
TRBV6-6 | ASSHSPGGNQPQH
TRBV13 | ASSPLDRAAEAF
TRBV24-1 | ATSEGQNYGYT
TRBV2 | ASTRLAGPTDTQY
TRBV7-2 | ASSSWTGDNQPQH
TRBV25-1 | ASSPGTGPRNEQY
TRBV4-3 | ASSQDGTYEQY
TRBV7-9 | ASSAQTSGRPYEQY
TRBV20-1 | SARTDTNSPLH
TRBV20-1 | SARASGGGNIAKNIQY
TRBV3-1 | ASSQKGDTEAF